This T cell receptor (beta chain) was recorded in a study of regulatory T cells in long-lasting Graves disease. Study overall: Over-5-year antithyroid drug use with positive TSH receptor antibodies defined persistent Graves' disease in the study.

Trimming took off 4 bases at V and 2 bases at J, with 15 bases between the two ends. CDR1 is MNHNS, CDR2 SASEGT, per germline. CDR3 length: 15 amino acids. General observations from the study: Shared public clonotypes totalled approximately 3,000 in persistent patients, compared with about 970 in new patients. There was favoring of TRBV28, TRBJ1-2 and TRBJ2-5 in persistent disease.

Time point indicated: persistent/refractory GD, antithyroid drugs over 5 years with positive TRAb. Extracted PBMC RNA gave rise to the TCR library. In each case, Graves' disease was diagnosed per American Thyroid Association guidelines. This clonotype was seen at least ten times. Its antigen is unknown. With iRepertoire HTBI primers and Arm-PCR of CDR3 regions, TCR beta libraries were built. In TCRdb, the multiplex PCR reads were re-called with MiXCR into one record per CDR3 protein. The sample comprises about 290,000 distinct CDR3 sequences, 22% of which are singletons, and 56% rests with the top ten.

This sequence joins TRBV6-1 and TRBJ2-7; the D gene is possibly TRBD1 (6 bases). The starting material was peripheral blood mononuclear cells (PBMCs), obtained when the disease was refractory, from a patient treated with antithyroid drugs. The source of this sequence is a female donor with Graves disease. The CDR3 region has the DNA TGTGCCAGCAGTGGCGGACAGCCGTCCCCCTACGAGCAGTACTTC. As protein: CASSGGQPSPYEQYF.